One and the same sample provided the 27 T cell receptor beta chains below, sequenced in a study of graft-versus-host responses after intestinal transplantation. The protocol was immunoSEQ multiplex PCR, while the TCRdb copy is restricted to in-frame clones and leaves out a portion. The data contain 45,000 to 55,000 clones, about 90% of them singletons. Sample: PBMCs, taken about 93 weeks after intestinal transplant. The receptors here all came from a human patient who received an intestinal transplant, so some T cells may come from the graft donor.

This clone was counted once. The gene calls are TRBV19 and TRBJ1-1; a weak D match, TRBD1 (5 bases). There are 14 residues in the CDR3. The germline CDR1 and CDR2 sequences are LNHDA and SQIVND (reference sequence). The V end lost 3 bases, the J end lost 1 base, and 9 bases lay between the germline ends. The CDR3 here is CASSMGRENTEAFF. CDR3 coding DNA: TGTGCCAGTAGTATGGGACGGGAGAACACTGAAGCTTTCTTT.

V gene TRBV1 combines with J gene TRBJ2-3; whether TRBD1, the table's D call, matches the DNA was not checked. TRBV1 is flagged as a pseudogene. The CDR3 runs to 17 residues. CDR3: CTSSVFPGTGEADTQYF. The CDR3 coding sequence is TGCACCAGCAGCGTATTCCCCGGGACAGGAGAGGCAGATACGCAGTATTTT.

The rearrangement joins TRBV6-5 to TRBJ2-5; TRBD2 agrees at 7 bases. The CDR3 has 15 residues. CDR1 is MNHEY, CDR2 SVGAGI, per germline. Trimming took 3 bases from V and 1 from J; bases not matched to a gene: 5. The CDR3 loop reads CASSYVRGIQETQYF. In nucleotides, the CDR3 is TGTGCCAGCAGTTATGTGCGGGGGATCCAAGAGACCCAGTACTTC.

The genes are TRBV2 and TRBJ2-1; TRBD1 agrees at 7 bases. V lost 5 bases, J lost 1 base, and 5 bases stayed unmatched. This CDR3 is built from 15 residues. CDR1 and CDR2 from the germline V gene are SNHLY and FYNNEI. This chain's CDR3 is CASSKTGPSYNEQFF. The CDR3 nucleotides are TGTGCCAGCAGTAAGACAGGGCCTTCCTACAATGAGCAGTTCTTC.

Remarks on this clone: This CDR3 is also generated by other DNA sequences in the sample. J is TRBJ1-1 and V is TRBV4-1; D remains ambiguous. The V and J ends lost 0 bases and 1 base respectively, with 9 bases between them. Germline CDR1 is MGHRA and CDR2 is YSYEKL. The length of the CDR3 is 15 residues. Here the CDR3 DNA reads TGCGCCAGCAGCCAAGAATCACAGCAGAACACTGAAGCTTTCTTT. It encodes CASSQESQQNTEAFF.

This chain joins TRBV7-9 and TRBJ2-7; 8 bases are a match to TRBD1. From germline, CDR1 is SEHNR and CDR2 FQNEAQ (reference sequence). The CDR3 extends over 17 amino acids. The J segment lost 6 bases and the V segment lost 3 bases, leaving 16 bases of the junction unmatched. The CDR3 nucleotides read TGTGCCAGCAGCTTCCCGGGACAGGTCCCCTCTAAGCTCGAGCAGTACTTC. As protein: CASSFPGQVPSKLEQYF.

The rearrangement uses TRBV14 and TRBJ1-5, with D hard to call. Germline V gene lookup returns CDR1 SGHDN and CDR2 FVKESK. This CDR3 is built from 16 residues. Trimming shortened V by 0 bases and J by 6 bases, and 15 bases separated the two germline ends. In DNA, the CDR3 is TGTGCCAGCAGCCAAGATCTCTGGGAGATTCGTCAGCCCCAGCATTTT. It translates to CASSQDLWEIRQPQHF.

The chain is built from TRBV6-4 and TRBJ2-3, with D possibly matching TRBD2 (7 bases). The germline V gene has CDR1 MRHNA and CDR2 SNTAGT. Trimming removed 7 bases at V and 1 base at J, with 30 bases between. The CDR3 totals 20 residues. Here the CDR3 DNA reads TGTGCCAGCACCCCTCTCGAGGGGGGGGGTCCCGCTTACCGCACAGATACGCAGTATTTT. It encodes CASTPLEGGGPAYRTDTQYF.

The chain uses TRBV10-3 and TRBJ1-2; D ambiguous. The CDR3 is 11 amino acids. V was cut by 10 bases and J by 9 bases, with 15 bases left in between. Germline loops: CDR1 ENHRY, CDR2 SYGVKD. The CDR3 nucleotides are TGTGCCACCAGCCTCGGAATGAGCTACACCTTC. It specifies CATSLGMSYTF.

V usage is TRBV7-9 and J usage is TRBJ2-7; possible D gene TRBD1, 6 bases. The CDR3 is made up of 14 amino acids. Germline CDR1 SEHNR, CDR2 FQNEAQ (reference sequence). Trimming removed 1 base at V and 3 bases at J, with 10 bases between. The CDR3 loop is CASSLVQGSYEQYF. The DNA for the CDR3 is TGTGCCAGCAGCTTAGTACAGGGCAGCTACGAGCAGTACTTC.

The CDR3 bases are TGTGCCATCAGTGACAGGGAAGAGACCCAGTACTTC. Its protein product is CAISDREETQYF. The chain employs TRBV10-3 and TRBJ2-5, with D perhaps TRBD1 (5 bases). This CDR3 comprises 12 residues. Germline CDR1 and CDR2: ENHRY and SYGVKD. Trimming took off 3 bases at V and 3 bases at J, with 5 bases between the two ends.

The gene calls are TRBV9 and TRBJ2-1; no firm D call. CDR1 SGDLS and CDR2 YYNGEE come from the germline V gene. V lost 2 bases and J 4 bases, leaving 13 bases between the germline ends. The CDR3 spans 15 residues. The CDR3: CASSVFQTSYNEQFF. CDR3 sequence (DNA): TGTGCCAGCAGCGTCTTTCAAACGAGTTACAATGAGCAGTTCTTC.

This clone was picked up a small number of times. DNA for the CDR3: TGTGCCAGTAGTAACCCCGGGACAGGCCTAGGGGCTAACTATGGCTACACCTTC. Protein sequence: CASSNPGTGLGANYGYTF. The chain recombines TRBV19 with TRBJ1-2; 8 bases are shared with TRBD1. V lost 4 bases and J lost 0; bases outside the gene matches: 13. Germline CDR1 LNHDA, CDR2 SQIVND (reference sequence). This CDR3 region has 18 residues. Full variable domain (missing parts from reference TRBV19 and TRBJ1-2): DGGITQSPKYLFRKEGQNVTLSCEQNLNHDAMYWYRQDPGQGLRLIYYSQIVNDFQKGDIAEGYSVSREKKESFPLTVTSAQKNPTAFYLCASSNPGTGLGANYGYTFGSGTRLTVV.

The chain has TRBV4-1 and TRBJ2-7; D gene ambiguous. Germline V gives CDR1 MGHRA, CDR2 YSYEKL. This CDR3 contains 13 residues. Trimming shortened V by 0 bases and J by 2 bases, and 5 bases separated the two germline ends. The CDR3 loop reads CASSQDHTYEQYF. The CDR3 bases are TGCGCCAGCAGCCAAGATCACACCTACGAGCAGTACTTC.

This rearrangement joins TRBV10-3 to TRBJ2-5; TRBD1 agrees at 7 bases. V shed 0 bases and J 5 bases; nucleotides not matched to a gene: 9. Germline CDR1 ENHRY, CDR2 SYGVKD. This CDR3 spans 16 amino acids. In nucleotides, the CDR3 is TGTGCCATCAGTGAGTCGTGGCTAGGGGGCGGCGAGACCCAGTACTTC. This gives the protein CAISESWLGGGETQYF.

This clone was seen just once. The V gene is TRBV18, the J gene TRBJ1-4; 11 nucleotides align to TRBD1. Losses at the gene ends were 3 bases for V and 1 base for J; bases not matched to a gene: 10. Germline V gene data show CDR1 as KGHSH and CDR2 as LQKENI. The CDR3 loop spans 19 amino acids. The CDR3, as DNA: TGTGCCAGCTCACCGCTGGCCGGGACAGGGGGAGTAACTAATGAAAAACTGTTTTTT. It yields the protein CASSPLAGTGGVTNEKLFF.

The chain uses TRBV12-5 and TRBJ1-2; tentatively, D is TRBD1 (5 bases). Trimming removed 5 bases at V and 5 bases at J, with 9 bases between. This CDR3 contains 12 residues. Germline lookup yields CDR1 LGHNT and CDR2 FRNRAP. This CDR3 is CASGLDRYGYTF. CDR3 DNA: TGTGCTAGTGGTCTCGACAGATATGGCTACACCTTC.

This chain joins TRBV6-5 and TRBJ1-2; 7 bases line up with TRBD1. There are 13 residues in the CDR3. Trimming took 2 bases from V and 6 from J; bases not matched to a gene: 3. Germline-derived CDR1 and CDR2 are MNHEY and SVGAGI. The CDR3 here is CASSYRQGDGYTF. CDR3 nucleotides: TGTGCCAGCAGTTACAGGCAGGGGGATGGCTACACCTTC.

The chain links TRBV28 to TRBJ2-7, with 7 bases matching TRBD1. The CDR3 consists of 12 residues. Germline values: CDR1 MDHEN, CDR2 SYDVKM. This CDR3 is CAIRQGDYEQYF. The CDR3 DNA sequence: TGTGCGATTCGACAGGGAGACTACGAGCAGTACTTC.

The chain is built from TRBV5-4 and TRBJ2-1; D is tentatively TRBD1 or TRBD2 (5 bases each). The CDR3 length is 12 residues. V was cut by 4 bases and J by 14 bases, with 16 bases left in between. Germline lookup yields CDR1 SGHNT and CDR2 YYREEE (reference sequence). The CDR3 protein is CASSPGTREKFF. The CDR3 nucleotides are TGTGCCAGCAGCCCCGGGACCAGGGAGAAGTTCTTC. The entire variable domain, with the rest obtained from reference TRBV5-4 and TRBJ2-1, is as follows: ETGVTQSPTHLIKTRGQQVTLRCSSQSGHNTVSWYQQALGQGPQFIFQYYREEENGRGNFPPRFSGLQFPNYSSELNVNALELDDSALYLCASSPGTREKFFGPGTRLTVL.

This clone was observed a single time. The V gene is TRBV7-9, the J gene TRBJ2-3; D ambiguous. CDR1 is SEHNR, CDR2 FQNEAQ, per germline (reference sequence). V dropped 5 bases and J dropped 6 bases, with 9 bases sitting between them. This CDR3 has 12 residues. CDR3 sequence (DNA): TGTGCCAGCAGCCCCCTAAGGGATACGCAGTATTTT. This encodes CASSPLRDTQYF.

The chain links TRBV29-1 to TRBJ1-4; D unresolved. The CDR3 has 15 residues. Trimming stripped 6 bases from V and 1 base from J, with 15 bases between. The V gene's germline CDR1 is SQVTM and CDR2 ANQGSEA. Here the CDR3 DNA reads TGCAGCGTCGGCAAAAACGGGGAAACTAATGAAAAACTGTTTTTT. Its translation: CSVGKNGETNEKLFF. The full variable domain, rest sourced from reference TRBV29-1 and TRBJ1-4, is SAVISQKPSRDICQRGTSLTIQCQVDSQVTMMFWYRQQPGQSLTLIATANQGSEATYESGFVIDKFPISRPNLTFSTLTVSNMSPEDSSIYLCSVGKNGETNEKLFFGSGTQLSVL.

V is TRBV6-4 and J is TRBJ2-1; 7 bases are shared with TRBD2. The CDR3 runs 16 residues. From germline, CDR1 is MRHNA and CDR2 SNTAGT. Trimming cost V 3 bases and J 6 bases; bases outside gene matches: 11. This CDR3 is CASSEKSGEPANEQFF. The CDR3, as DNA: TGTGCCAGCAGTGAAAAAAGCGGGGAACCCGCCAATGAGCAGTTCTTC.

V and J are TRBV5-1 and TRBJ2-1; either TRBD1 or TRBD2 may fit D (6 bases each). There are 15 residues in the CDR3. In germline, CDR1 is SGHRS, CDR2 YFSETQ. Deletions cut 4 bases from V and 3 bases from J, with 14 bases between. The CDR3 protein is CASSVSEGGYNEQFF. CDR3 nucleotides: TGCGCCAGCAGCGTGTCGGAGGGGGGCTACAATGAGCAGTTCTTC.

This chain links TRBV19 with TRBJ2-7; weak D call: TRBD1 (5 bases). The germline V gene encodes CDR1 LNHDA and CDR2 SQIVND (reference sequence). This CDR3 region has 14 residues. The ends were cut back, 8 bases at V and 2 bases at J, with 16 bases in the middle. The CDR3 DNA sequence: TGTGCCAGTGCATCAGGGAATATGGCCTACGAGCAGTACTTC. Translated, it gives CASASGNMAYEQYF.

The rearrangement links TRBV7-9 to TRBJ2-1; 7 bases fit TRBD2. The V and J ends lost 5 bases and 10 bases, in that order; junction bases with no gene match: 11. Per the germline V gene, CDR1 is SEHNR and CDR2 is FQNEAQ (reference sequence). The CDR3 spans 14 residues. The CDR3 nucleotides read TGTGCCAGCAGCGCACCCGAATTACTAGCGGAGCAGTTCTTC. It yields the protein CASSAPELLAEQFF.

The rearrangement uses TRBV7-2 and TRBJ1-1; TRBD1 matches at 7 bases. Losses at the gene ends were 4 bases for V and 3 bases for J; bases not matched to a gene: 8. This CDR3 has 15 residues. Germline CDR1 and CDR2: SGHTA and FQGNSA. CDR3 sequence reads: CASSYRQGRYTEAFF. CDR3 nucleotide sequence: TGTGCCAGCAGCTACCGACAGGGCCGCTACACTGAAGCTTTCTTT.